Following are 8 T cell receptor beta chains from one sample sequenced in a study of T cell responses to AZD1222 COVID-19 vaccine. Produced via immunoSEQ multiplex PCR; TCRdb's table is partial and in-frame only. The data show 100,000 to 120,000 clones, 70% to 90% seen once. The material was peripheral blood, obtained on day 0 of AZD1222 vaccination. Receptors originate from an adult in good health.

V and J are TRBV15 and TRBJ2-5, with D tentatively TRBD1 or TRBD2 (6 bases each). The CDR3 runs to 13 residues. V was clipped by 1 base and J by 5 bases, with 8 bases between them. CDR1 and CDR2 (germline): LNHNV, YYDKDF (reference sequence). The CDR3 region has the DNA TGTGCCACCAGCAGAGTAGGGGGGGAGACCCAGTACTTC. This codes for CATSRVGGETQYF.

CDR3 nucleotide sequence: TGTGCCACCAGCAGAGATGGGGACATCTACGAGCAGTACTTC. Its translation: CATSRDGDIYEQYF. The chain uses TRBV15 and TRBJ2-7, with D possibly being TRBD1 (6 bases). The length of the CDR3 is 14 residues. V lost 0 bases and J 3 bases, leaving 9 bases between the germline ends. Germline CDR1 LNHNV, CDR2 YYDKDF (reference sequence).

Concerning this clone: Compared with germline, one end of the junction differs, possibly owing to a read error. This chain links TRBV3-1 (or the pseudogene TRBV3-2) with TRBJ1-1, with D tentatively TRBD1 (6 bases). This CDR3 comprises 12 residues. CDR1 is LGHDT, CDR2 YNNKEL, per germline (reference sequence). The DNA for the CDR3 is TGTGCCTGCAGTACAGGGTACACTGAAGCTTTCTTT. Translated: CACSTGYTEAFF.

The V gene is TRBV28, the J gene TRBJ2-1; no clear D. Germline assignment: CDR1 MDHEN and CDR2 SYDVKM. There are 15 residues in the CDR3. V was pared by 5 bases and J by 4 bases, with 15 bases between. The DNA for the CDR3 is TGTGCCAGCAGTCCCCGGGCCCCGACTTACAATGAGCAGTTCTTC. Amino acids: CASSPRAPTYNEQFF.

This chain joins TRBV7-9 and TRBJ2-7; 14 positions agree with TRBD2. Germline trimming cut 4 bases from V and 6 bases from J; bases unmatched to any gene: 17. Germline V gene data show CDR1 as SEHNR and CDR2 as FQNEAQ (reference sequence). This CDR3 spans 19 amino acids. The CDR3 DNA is TGTGCCAGCAGCTCGAACAAAATAAGACTAGCGGGAGGGTTTCCCGAGCAGTACTTC. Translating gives CASSSNKIRLAGGFPEQYF.

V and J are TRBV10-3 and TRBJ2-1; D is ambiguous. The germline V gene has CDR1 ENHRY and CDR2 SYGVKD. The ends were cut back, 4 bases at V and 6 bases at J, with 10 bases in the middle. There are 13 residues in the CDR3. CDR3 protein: CAISAPYSNEQFF. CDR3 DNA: TGTGCCATCAGTGCCCCATATTCCAATGAGCAGTTCTTC.

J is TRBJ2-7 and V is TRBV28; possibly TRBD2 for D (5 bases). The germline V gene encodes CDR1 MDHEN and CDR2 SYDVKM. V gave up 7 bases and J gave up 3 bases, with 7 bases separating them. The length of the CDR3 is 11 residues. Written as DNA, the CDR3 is TGTGCCAGCAAGAGGGTCTACGAGCAGTACTTC. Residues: CASKRVYEQYF.

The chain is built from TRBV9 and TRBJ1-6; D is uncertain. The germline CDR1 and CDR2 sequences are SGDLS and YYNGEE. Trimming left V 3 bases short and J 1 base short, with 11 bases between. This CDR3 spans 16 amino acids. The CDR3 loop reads CASSGEVGSYNSPLHF. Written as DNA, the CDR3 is TGTGCCAGCAGCGGAGAAGTCGGGTCCTATAATTCACCCCTCCACTTT.